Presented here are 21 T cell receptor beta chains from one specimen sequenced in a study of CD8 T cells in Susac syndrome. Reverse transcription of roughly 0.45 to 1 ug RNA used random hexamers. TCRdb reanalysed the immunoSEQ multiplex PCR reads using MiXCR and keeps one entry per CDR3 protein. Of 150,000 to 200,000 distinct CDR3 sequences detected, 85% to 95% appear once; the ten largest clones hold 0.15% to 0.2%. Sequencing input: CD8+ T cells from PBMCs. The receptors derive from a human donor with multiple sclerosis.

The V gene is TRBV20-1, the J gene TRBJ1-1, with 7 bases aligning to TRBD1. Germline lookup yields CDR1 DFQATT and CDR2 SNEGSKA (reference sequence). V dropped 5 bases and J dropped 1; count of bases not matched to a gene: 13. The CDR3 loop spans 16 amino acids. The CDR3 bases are TGCAGTGCTGGCAGGAACAGGGGCATTGGGAACACTGAAGCTTTCTTT. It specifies CSAGRNRGIGNTEAFF.

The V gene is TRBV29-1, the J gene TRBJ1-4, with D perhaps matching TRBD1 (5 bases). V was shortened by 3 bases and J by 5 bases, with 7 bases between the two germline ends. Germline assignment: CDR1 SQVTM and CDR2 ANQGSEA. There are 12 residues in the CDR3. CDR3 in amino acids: CSVDWGNEKLFF. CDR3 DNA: TGCAGCGTTGATTGGGGGAATGAAAAACTGTTTTTT.

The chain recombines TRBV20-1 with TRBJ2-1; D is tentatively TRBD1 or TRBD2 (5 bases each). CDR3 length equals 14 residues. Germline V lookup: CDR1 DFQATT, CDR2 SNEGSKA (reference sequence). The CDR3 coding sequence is TGCAGCTATATCGGGGCAAGCTCCTACAATGAGCAGTTCTTC. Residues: CSYIGASSYNEQFF.

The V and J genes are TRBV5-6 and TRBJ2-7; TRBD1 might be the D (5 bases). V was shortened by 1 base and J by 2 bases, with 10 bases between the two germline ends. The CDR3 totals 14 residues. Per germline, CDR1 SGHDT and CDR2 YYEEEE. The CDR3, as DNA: TGTGCCAGCAGCTTGCTTCAGGGAACCTACGAGCAGTACTTC. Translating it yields CASSLLQGTYEQYF.

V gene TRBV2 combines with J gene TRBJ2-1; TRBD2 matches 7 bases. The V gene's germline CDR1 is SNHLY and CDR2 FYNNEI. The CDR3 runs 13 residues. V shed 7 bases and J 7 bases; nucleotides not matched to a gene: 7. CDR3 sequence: CASISGEGNEQFF. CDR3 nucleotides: TGTGCCAGCATCTCGGGGGAGGGGAATGAGCAGTTCTTC.

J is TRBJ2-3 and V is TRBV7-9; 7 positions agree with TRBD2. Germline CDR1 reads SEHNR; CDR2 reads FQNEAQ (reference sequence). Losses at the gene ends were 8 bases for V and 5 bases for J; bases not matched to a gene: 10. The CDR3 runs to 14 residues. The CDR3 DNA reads TGTGCCAGCCGTGCGGGAGCGCCGGGAGATACGCAGTATTTT. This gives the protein CASRAGAPGDTQYF.

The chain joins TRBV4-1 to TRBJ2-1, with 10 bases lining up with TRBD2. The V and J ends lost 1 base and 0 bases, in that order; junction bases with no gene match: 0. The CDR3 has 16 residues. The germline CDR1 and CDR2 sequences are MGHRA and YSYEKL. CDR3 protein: CASSQASGGSYNEQFF. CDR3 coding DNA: TGCGCCAGCAGCCAAGCTAGCGGGGGCTCCTACAATGAGCAGTTCTTC.

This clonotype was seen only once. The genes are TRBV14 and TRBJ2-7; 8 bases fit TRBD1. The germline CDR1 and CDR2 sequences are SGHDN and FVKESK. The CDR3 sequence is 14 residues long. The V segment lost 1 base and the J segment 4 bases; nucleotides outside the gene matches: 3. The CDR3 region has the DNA TGTGCCAGCAGCCAAGTTGGGACAGGTTACGAGCAGTACTTC. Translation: CASSQVGTGYEQYF. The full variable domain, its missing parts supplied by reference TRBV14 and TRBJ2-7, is EAGVTQFPSHSVIEKGQTVTLRCDPISGHDNLYWYRRVMGKEIKFLLHFVKESKQDESGMPNNRFLAERTGGTYSTLKVQPAELEDSGVYFCASSQVGTGYEQYFGPGTRLTVT.

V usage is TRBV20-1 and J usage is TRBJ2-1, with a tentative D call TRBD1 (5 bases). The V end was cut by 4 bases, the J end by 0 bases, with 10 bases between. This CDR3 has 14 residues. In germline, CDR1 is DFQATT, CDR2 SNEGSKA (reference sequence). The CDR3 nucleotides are TGCAGTGCTACTGACAGAAGCTCCTACAATGAGCAGTTCTTC. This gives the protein CSATDRSSYNEQFF.

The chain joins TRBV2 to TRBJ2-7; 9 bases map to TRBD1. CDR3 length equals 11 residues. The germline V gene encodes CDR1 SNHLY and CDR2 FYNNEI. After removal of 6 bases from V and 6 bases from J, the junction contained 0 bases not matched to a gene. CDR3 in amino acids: CASRDRGEQYF. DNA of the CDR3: TGTGCCAGCAGGGACAGGGGCGAGCAGTACTTC.

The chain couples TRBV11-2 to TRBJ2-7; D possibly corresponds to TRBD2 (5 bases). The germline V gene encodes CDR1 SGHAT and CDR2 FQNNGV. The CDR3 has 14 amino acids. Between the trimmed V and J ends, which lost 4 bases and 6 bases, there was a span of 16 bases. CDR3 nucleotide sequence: TGTGCCAGCAGCTACCCGGGATCCCTTGGCGAGCAGTACTTC. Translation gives CASSYPGSLGEQYF.

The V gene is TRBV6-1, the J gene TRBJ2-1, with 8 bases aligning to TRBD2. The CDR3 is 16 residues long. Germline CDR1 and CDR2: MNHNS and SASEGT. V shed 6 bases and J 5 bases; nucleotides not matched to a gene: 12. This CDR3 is CASSRILGGANNEQFF. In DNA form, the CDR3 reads TGTGCCAGCAGCAGGATCCTCGGGGGGGCCAACAATGAGCAGTTCTTC.

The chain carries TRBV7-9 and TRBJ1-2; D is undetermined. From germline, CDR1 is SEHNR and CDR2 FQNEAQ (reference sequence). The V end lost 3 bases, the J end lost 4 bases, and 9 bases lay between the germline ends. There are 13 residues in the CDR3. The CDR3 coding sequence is TGTGCCAGCAGCTTTTTACCTATCTATGGCTACACCTTC. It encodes CASSFLPIYGYTF.

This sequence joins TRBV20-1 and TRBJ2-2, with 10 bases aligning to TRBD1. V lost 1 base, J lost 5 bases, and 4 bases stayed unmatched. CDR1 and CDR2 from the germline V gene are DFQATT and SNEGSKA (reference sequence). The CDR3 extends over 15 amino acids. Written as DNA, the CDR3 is TGCAGTGCTAGAGGACGGACAGGGGGTACCGGGGAGCTGTTTTTT. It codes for CSARGRTGGTGELFF.

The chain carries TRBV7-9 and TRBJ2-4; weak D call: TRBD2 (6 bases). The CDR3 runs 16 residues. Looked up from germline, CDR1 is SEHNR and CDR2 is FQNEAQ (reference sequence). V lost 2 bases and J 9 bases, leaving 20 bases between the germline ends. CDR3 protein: CASSLPDGEEWGIQYF. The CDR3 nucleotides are TGTGCCAGCAGCTTACCGGACGGGGAGGAATGGGGCATTCAGTACTTC.

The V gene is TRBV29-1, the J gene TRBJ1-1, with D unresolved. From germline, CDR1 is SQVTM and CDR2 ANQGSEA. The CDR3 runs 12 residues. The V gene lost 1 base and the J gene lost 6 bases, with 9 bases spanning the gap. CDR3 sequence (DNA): TGCAGCGTTGAAGTAGTGTCGTCTGAAGCTTTCTTT. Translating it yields CSVEVVSSEAFF.

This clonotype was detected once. The CDR3 DNA follows: TGTGCCAGCAGTGTTGGGGCGGGCGAGCAGTACTTC. It yields the protein CASSVGAGEQYF. J is TRBJ2-7 and V is TRBV25-1, with D possibly called TRBD1 or TRBD2 (5 bases each). V lost 4 bases, J lost 6 bases, and 10 bases lay in between. Germline V gives CDR1 MGHDK, CDR2 SYGVNS. The CDR3 totals 12 residues.

CDR3 coding DNA: TGTGCCAGCAGCGTCGGGGACCACACAGATACGCAGTATTTT. It is translated as CASSVGDHTDTQYF. The chain has TRBV9 and TRBJ2-3, with D possibly being TRBD1 or TRBD2 (5 bases each). The V end lost 2 bases, the J end lost 2 bases, and 9 bases lay between the germline ends. CDR1 and CDR2 (germline): SGDLS, YYNGEE. This CDR3 is built from 14 residues.

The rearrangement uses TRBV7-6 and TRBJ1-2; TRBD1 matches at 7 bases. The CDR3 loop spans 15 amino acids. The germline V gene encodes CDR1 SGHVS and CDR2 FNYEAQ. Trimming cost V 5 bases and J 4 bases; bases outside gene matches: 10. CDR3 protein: CASSPWTGYPYGYTF. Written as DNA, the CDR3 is TGTGCCAGCAGCCCCTGGACAGGCTACCCCTATGGCTACACCTTC.

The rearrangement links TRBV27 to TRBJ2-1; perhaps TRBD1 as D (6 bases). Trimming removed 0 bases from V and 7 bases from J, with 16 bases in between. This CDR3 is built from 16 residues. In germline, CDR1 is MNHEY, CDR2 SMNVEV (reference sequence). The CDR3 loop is CASSLSWTEFENEQFF. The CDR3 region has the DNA TGTGCCAGCAGTTTATCGTGGACAGAGTTCGAAAATGAGCAGTTCTTC.

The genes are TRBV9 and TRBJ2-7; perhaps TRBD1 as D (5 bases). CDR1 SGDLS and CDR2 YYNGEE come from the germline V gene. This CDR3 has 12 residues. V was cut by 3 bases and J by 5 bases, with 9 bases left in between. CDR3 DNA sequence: TGTGCCAGCAGCGGCAGGGTTGACGAGCAGTACTTC. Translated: CASSGRVDEQYF.